This TCR beta chain is from a study of T cell repertoires in ileal Crohn's disease (dated by TCRdb to the late 2010s). With respect to the entire study: Median disease duration was roughly 8 years, and about a third of patients were identified as active smokers at the time of surgery. A Rutgeerts score higher than i0 was the definition used for endoscopic postoperative recurrence. A total of 170 or so mucosal samples from 57 patients were sequenced, collected from several sites on the surgical specimen and at postoperative endoscopy. Running in parallel with the study was a multicentre cohort set up to find predictors of early endoscopic recurrence following ileocolonic resection. TCR repertoire analysis was done in a few dozen Crohn's disease patients from a prospective multicentre cohort. Roughly half of the patients were given postoperative therapy, with 15 to 20 on anti-TNF agents and 11 to 12 on thiopurines. Every patient underwent surgery because of a complication, which was stricturing disease in about 60% and penetrating disease in roughly 40%.

Around 460 nanograms of biopsy DNA per sample were submitted for commercial TCRB immunosequencing. Adaptive Biotechnology amplified the CDR3 regions from genomic DNA with a two-step multiplex PCR designed to control amplification bias. Primers covering every V and J gene segment were used in the first PCR, while barcodes and Illumina adapters were added in the second PCR. CDR3 libraries were sequenced on an Illumina instrument. The original methods were these. Vendor-provided pipelines were combined with custom analysis of raw data in R/Bioconductor under R version 3.3.0. Clonality, which ranges from 0 to 1, was calculated as the inverse of the normalised Shannon entropy across all productive clones. High-frequency clones were defined as the share of the repertoire taken up by the top 100 clones, keeping only clones that passed a 95% confidence test. The Simpson index measured repertoire diversity, and the Morisita-Horn index measured overlap between samples. The clones in this table, taken by TCRdb from immuneACCESS, are in-frame only. Not every clone is retained; where verified, under half of the shortfall comes from an unresolved V gene, and the cause of the rest is unknown. The V and J calls and clone size are taken from that table; D and trimming were inferred from the DNA. The sample table records around 15,000 clones; about 66% of these occur just once. The leading ten clones occupy 4.5% to 5.5% of the sample.

Eligible patients were adults with ileal or ileocolonic Crohn's disease who had an indication for ileocolonic resection. Whole ileal mucosal biopsies were stored frozen at -80°C before DNA extraction. Genomic DNA was isolated from frozen whole biopsies using a TRizol-based method, and the DNA was quantified with a NanoDrop 2000 spectrophotometer. A word on this clone: Its recognized antigen is unknown. The sample holds no much larger clone one base away, and base qualities are not on file.

V has 4 bases trimmed and J has 1 base trimmed; junction bases matching no gene number 6. From cysteine to phenylalanine, the CDR3 is 16 amino acids long. Just CDR3 DNA is preserved here, 48 bases in frame from base 1. In the germline V gene, CDR1 corresponds to MDHEN and CDR2 to SYDVKM. Overall study outcomes, separate from this receptor: Only a subgroup of patients, of unstated size, had their mucosal CD4 and CD8 T cells sorted and sequenced. Compared with CD4 T cells, sorted CD8 T cells held more high-frequency clones, which suggests that the mucosal expansions were mostly CD8. Patients who were active smokers at surgery had a significantly higher proportion of clonal expansions than non-smokers (around 24% vs 18%, p=0.02). Endoscopic recurrence was found to be associated with higher high-frequency clone percentages at surgery, and recurrence was observed in all patients with clonality above 26.8% (18/57).

Sequenced sample: ileal tissue. The chain employs TRBV28 and TRBJ1-1; 10 nucleotides in the junction match TRBD1. This receptor was identified in an adult with Crohn's disease. The nucleotide sequence reads as follows: TGTGCCAGCAGTTCGGACAGGGGGAGGGGGAACACTGAAGCTTTCTTT. This is translated as CASSSDRGRGNTEAFF.